In its sample, the clone carrying this TCR beta chain was seen many times. Antigen unknown. Sample time point: technical triplicate 2. Preparation of the unsorted libraries drew on 2 million PBMCs stored at -80 C. TCRdb re-derived calls from the 5' RACE reads in MiXCR, one entry per CDR3 protein. The profile shows about 59,000 distinct CDR3 sequences, 20% to 30% of them singletons. These data originate in a study of neurological immune-mediated disorders. Study results and limitations: Expansion of TCR clones was greatest in HTLV-1-associated myelopathy and smallest in multiple sclerosis, where it fell below that of healthy controls.

With V trimmed by 9 bases and J by 4 bases, 2 bases remained unmatched. CDR1 ENHRY and CDR2 SYGVKD come from the germline V gene. The CDR3 has 13 amino acids. Sequenced input: PBMCs. The V call is TRBV10-3, the J call TRBJ2-1; 11 positions agree with TRBD2. This TCR derives from a man aged 55 to 70 with HTLV-1-associated myelopathy (HAM/TSP). The CDR3 nucleotides are TGTGCCATTAGGACTAGCGGGTACAATGAGCAGTTCTTC. Translated: CAIRTSGYNEQFF.